The source of this TCR beta chain is a study of cytotoxic CD8 clonotypes in ibrutinib-treated CLL. Clones were sequenced by immunoSEQ multiplex PCR, and TCRdb holds only the in-frame ones, with some missing. The repertoire holds roughly 250,000 clones, 70% seen once, with approximately 15% in the top ten. CDR1 MDHEN and CDR2 SYDVKM come from the germline V gene. This CDR3 is built from 14 residues. V shed 6 bases and J shed 1 base, with 13 bases lying between them. Turning to this clone: What it recognizes is unknown.

Study-level findings and limits: In sustained-remission versus progressing patients, sampling times differed.

The clonotype originates from a human donor with chronic lymphocytic leukemia. The sequencing used PBMCs, collected after 24 months of ibrutinib treatment. The V call is TRBV28, the J call TRBJ2-7, with D perhaps matching TRBD2 (6 bases). CDR3 sequence: CASSPMGLSYEQYF. CDR3 coding DNA: TGTGCCAGCAGCCCGATGGGACTTTCCTACGAGCAGTACTTC.